The clone carrying this T cell receptor (beta chain) came up once. The data were taken from a study of OX40 agonist ivuxolimab in advanced cancers. Enrollment shut out patients with autoimmune disease history or systemic immunosuppression. Clones were sequenced by immunoSEQ multiplex PCR, and TCRdb holds only the in-frame ones, with some missing. The data show about 69,000 clones, with 75% to 95% seen just once and 5.5% to 6% held by the top ten. The specimen comprised CD4+ or CD8+ T cells sorted from blood, sampled in a trial of the OX40 agonist ivuxolimab. The TCR sequence derives from an adult with an advanced solid tumor such as melanoma, head and neck, liver or kidney cancer.

The CDR3 coding sequence is TGCAGCGTACTGGAGGGGACTGAAGCTTTCTTT. Encoded protein: CSVLEGTEAFF. V and J are TRBV29-1 and TRBJ1-1; D possibly corresponds to TRBD1 (5 bases). Germline assignment: CDR1 SQVTM and CDR2 ANQGSEA. V lost 6 bases and J 5 bases, leaving 10 bases between the germline ends. CDR3 length equals 11 residues.